This T cell receptor (beta chain) stems from a study of OX40 agonist ivuxolimab in advanced cancers. The protocol was immunoSEQ multiplex PCR, while the TCRdb copy is restricted to in-frame clones and leaves out a portion. The sample holds about 65,000 clones; more than 75% are singletons and the top ten take 0.3% to 0.45%. The germline gives CDR1 SGDLS, CDR2 YYNGEE. The CDR3 has 14 amino acids. V was pared by 4 bases and J by 7 bases, with 7 bases of the junction left unmatched. The receptor was derived from an adult with an advanced solid tumor such as melanoma, head and neck, liver or kidney cancer. The rearrangement uses TRBV9 and TRBJ2-2; 7 bases align to TRBD2. Specimen: CD4+ or CD8+ T cells sorted from blood, collected in a trial of the OX40 agonist ivuxolimab. CDR3 coding DNA: TGTGCCAGCAGCCCCTGGGGAGGGGTCGGGGAGCTGTTTTTT. Its translation is CASSPWGGVGELFF.